What follows is one TCR beta chain and its context. No antigen is known for it. Base qualities were left out, and no much larger clone turns up one base away. The data originate from a study of blood T cells in healthy people across ages (dated by TCRdb to between 2015 and 2016). Regarding the study in general: In model experiments, roughly one uniquely barcoded TCR beta cDNA molecule per two T cells was captured by template switching. Using deep sequencing normalized with unique cDNA molecular identifiers, the study measured how TCR beta repertoire diversity changes with age. The donors were divided into four age groups: young (average around 15 years), middle-aged (around 41), aged (about 60) and long-lived (roughly 88). To avoid experimental bias, donors of different ages were spread randomly across the sequencing lanes. Using the same blood draw, the study looked at two additional independent replicas of 1 million unique cDNA reads for two donors, one aged 18 to 30 and the other aged 80 or older.

Including the terminal cysteine and phenylalanine, the CDR3 comprises 15 residues. Left in the record is the CDR3 DNA by itself, 45 bases read in frame from the first base. V is reduced by 2 bases and J by 4 bases, leaving a spacing of 13 bases between them. The germline V gene encodes CDR1 SGHTA and CDR2 FQGNSA. Receptor libraries were prepared by 5' RACE. TCRdb records Illumina HiSeq 2500 as the sequencer. The second PCR ran for roughly 6 to 11 cycles and used a J-beta primer mix along with a sample-barcoded 5' primer. A template-switch 5' adaptor carrying 12 random nucleotides introduced a unique molecular identifier onto each TCR beta cDNA molecule. At least 2.5 million CDR3-containing paired-end reads were obtained from each sample. First-strand cDNA synthesis was performed from all RNA using the Mint cDNA synthesis kit, with priming by a TRBC-specific oligonucleotide. After uracil-DNA glycosylase treatment, a first 18-cycle PCR used universal primers M1SS and BC2_uni_R on all cDNA. Under the source paper's analysis protocol: For normalization, 1 million high-quality reads, each with a distinct molecular identifier, were randomly selected from each sample. Reads with shared molecular identifiers were discarded instead of being binned into consensus sequences. MiTCR, set to a Q25 quality threshold and the strictest error-elimination algorithm, was used for CDR3 identification, clonotype clustering and error correction. A nonparametric unseen species model with Euler transformation was used to estimate lower-bound total TCR beta diversity. The public reads were reprocessed in TCRdb via fastp at Q25 and MiXCR, keeping in-frame beta chains. CDR3 protein sequences are deduplicated, and each keeps its most common genes and DNA. TCRdb assigned the V and J calls; the authors' analysis was not used. This sample gives about 940,000 distinct CDR3 sequences in total; roughly 50% of them show up just once. Together, the top ten hold about an eighth of the sample.

The donors were around 39 Caucasian individuals from Russia, aged roughly 6 to 90 years, who were systemically healthy. Around 10 milliliters of peripheral blood were collected from each donor into EDTA-treated Vacutainer tubes. Ficoll-Paque density-gradient centrifugation was used to isolate PBMCs, with at least 6.5 million per sample. Total RNA, at least 6 micrograms per sample, was extracted from PBMCs with Trizol reagent. Naive CD45RAhigh/CD27high T cell percentages were measured by flow cytometry on a PBMC aliquot from every donor. Study-wide findings and limitations: Because donor CMV infection status was unknown, age-related changes in expanded clonotypes were potentially confounded. Bulk unsorted PBMC profiling prevented conclusive comparison of naive and antigen-experienced compartments. Estimates of total diversity based on one million sequenced T cells were considered lower bounds and underestimates. Observed TCR beta diversity per million T cells fell roughly linearly with age, and a significant reduction was already apparent by age roughly 40. The percentage of naive T cells measured by flow cytometry correlated strongly with observed TCR beta diversity. The long-lived group showed more naive CD4+ T cells, fewer expanded clones and increased TCR diversity than the aged group, suggesting age selection.

The source is a young man in good health. Sequenced sample: blood. The sequence links TRBV7-2 to TRBJ2-3, with a tentative D gene TRBD1 over 6 matching bases. The bases are TGTGCCAGCAGCTTAAGCACAGGGTGGCCAGATACGCAGTATTTT. Its amino acids are CASSLSTGWPDTQYF.